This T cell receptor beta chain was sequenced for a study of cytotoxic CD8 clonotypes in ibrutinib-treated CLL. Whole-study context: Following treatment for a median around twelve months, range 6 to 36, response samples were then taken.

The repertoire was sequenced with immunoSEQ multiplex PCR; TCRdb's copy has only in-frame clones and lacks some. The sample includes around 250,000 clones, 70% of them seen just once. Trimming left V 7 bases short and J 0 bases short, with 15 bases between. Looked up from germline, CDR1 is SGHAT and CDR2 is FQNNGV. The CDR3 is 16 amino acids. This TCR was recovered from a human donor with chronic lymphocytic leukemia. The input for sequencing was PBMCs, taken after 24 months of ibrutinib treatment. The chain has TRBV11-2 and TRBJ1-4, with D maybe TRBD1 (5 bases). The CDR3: CASKFNRLTTNEKLFF. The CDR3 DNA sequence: TGTGCCAGCAAATTTAACAGGCTGACAACTAATGAAAAACTGTTTTTT.